The rows below give T cell receptor beta chains drawn from one sample of a study of T-cell reconstitution after alpha-beta-depleted transplantation in children. TCRdb reprocessed the PCR reads with MiXCR, giving one entry per CDR3 protein. The table lists 550,000 to 800,000 distinct CDR3 sequences, under 15% of them singletons. Here the sequenced sample was PBMCs, taken before TCRalphabeta/CD19-depleted stem cell transplant. Receptors were obtained from a girl aged 2 to 9 with congenital amegakaryocytic thrombocytopenia, due to receive a stem cell transplant. Both conserved end residues are part of each CDR3. D genes are given only for firm matches. Only some rows state a clone size, as once, few, many or a class for expanded clones.

clone_size cdr3_length d_call j_call v_call cdr3_nt cdr3_aa
NA 15 NA TRBJ1-2 TRBV12-3/TRBV12-4 TGTGCCAGCAGGAAACAGGGCGAACCTAACTATGGCTACACCTTC CASRKQGEPNYGYTF
NA 14 NA TRBJ1-2 TRBV7-8 TGTGCCAGCAGCCCTCAATGGCAGAGCTATGGCTACATCTTC CASSPQWQSYGYIF
many 14 NA TRBJ2-5 TRBV7-9 TGTGCCAGCAGCGATGGGACTTTGCAAGAGACCCAGTACTTC CASSDGTLQETQYF
NA 16 NA TRBJ1-3 TRBV5-1 TGCGCCAGCAGCTTGGACCCTCAGCTCTCTGGAAACACCATATATTTT CASSLDPQLSGNTIYF
many 16 TRBD2 TRBJ2-3 TRBV7-6 TGTGCCAGCAGCTTATTAGCGGGAGGGCCCACAGATACGCAGTATTTT CASSLLAGGPTDTQYF
many 12 NA TRBJ1-1 TRBV29-1 TGCAGCGTTGTATGGAGGGTCACTGAAGCTTTCTTT CSVVWRVTEAFF
many 13 NA TRBJ2-1 TRBV7-8 TGTGCCAGCAGCTTACGGGTCGTTCCCGAGCAGTTCTTC CASSLRVVPEQFF
NA 16 TRBD2 TRBJ2-5 TRBV2 TGTGCCAGCAGAAAATTCCCGGGACTACCGGAAGAGACCCAGTACTTC CASRKFPGLPEETQYF
few 14 NA TRBJ2-2 TRBV9 TGTGCCAGCAGCGTCGCAGATCACACCGGGGAGCTGTTTTTT CASSVADHTGELFF
few 13 NA TRBJ2-1 TRBV29-1 TGCAGCGTTGGGATGAGCTCCTACAATGAGCAGTTCTTC CSVGMSSYNEQFF
NA 11 TRBD1 TRBJ1-2 TRBV5-1 TGCGCCAGCAACGGACAGGGCGGCTACACCTTC CASNGQGGYTF
many 14 TRBD2 TRBJ2-5 TRBV20-1 TGCAGTGCTAGAGATTGGGGGGGGCAAGAGACCCAGTACTTC CSARDWGGQETQYF
many 16 TRBD1 TRBJ1-4 TRBV5-5 TGTGCCAGCAGCTTGGAACCCGGACAGGGGTGGGAAAAACTGTTTTTT CASSLEPGQGWEKLFF
many 14 NA TRBJ1-5 TRBV20-1 TGCAGTGCTAAGGCGGGACTTATGAATCAGCCCCAGCATTTT CSAKAGLMNQPQHF
NA 15 NA TRBJ2-1 TRBV5-1 TGCGCCAGCAGCTTGGAGCTGCGCCAGGCCAATGAGCAGTTCTTC CASSLELRQANEQFF
many 15 TRBD2 TRBJ2-7 TRBV5-1 TGCGCCAGCAGCTTGGGACTAGCGGGAGGGCCGGGGCAGTACTTC CASSLGLAGGPGQYF
many 15 NA TRBJ1-5 TRBV5-1 TGCGCCAGCAGCCCGGAGACGGGGCGCAATCAGCCCCAGCATTTT CASSPETGRNQPQHF
many 13 NA TRBJ2-1 TRBV29-1 TGCAGCGTTCTCCTCGGGGTCTACAATGAGCAGTTCTTC CSVLLGVYNEQFF